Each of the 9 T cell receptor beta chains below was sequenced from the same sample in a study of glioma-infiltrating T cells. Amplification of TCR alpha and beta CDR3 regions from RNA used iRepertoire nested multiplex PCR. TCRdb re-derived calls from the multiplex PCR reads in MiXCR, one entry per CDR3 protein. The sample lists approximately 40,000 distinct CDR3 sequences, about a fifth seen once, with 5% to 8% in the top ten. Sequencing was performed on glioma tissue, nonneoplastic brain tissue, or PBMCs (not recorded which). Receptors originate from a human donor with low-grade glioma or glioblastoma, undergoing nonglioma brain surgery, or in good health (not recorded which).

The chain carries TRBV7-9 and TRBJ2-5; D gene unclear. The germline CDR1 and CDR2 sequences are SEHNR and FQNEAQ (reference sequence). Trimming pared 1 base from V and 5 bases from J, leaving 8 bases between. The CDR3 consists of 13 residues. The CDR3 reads CASSLERVETQYF. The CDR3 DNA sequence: TGTGCCAGCAGCTTAGAGAGAGTCGAGACCCAGTACTTC. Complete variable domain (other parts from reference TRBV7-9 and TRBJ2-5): DTGVSQNPRHKITKRGQNVTFRCDPISEHNRLYWYRQTLGQGPEFLTYFQNEAQLEKSRLLSDRFSAERPKGSFSTLEIQRTEQGDSAMYLCASSLERVETQYFGPGTRLLVL.

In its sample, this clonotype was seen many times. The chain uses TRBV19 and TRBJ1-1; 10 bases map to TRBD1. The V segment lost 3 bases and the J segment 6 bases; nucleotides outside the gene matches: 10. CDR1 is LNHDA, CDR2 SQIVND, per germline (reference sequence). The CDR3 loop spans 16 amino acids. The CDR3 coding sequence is TGTGCCAGTAGTATGCACCGGGACAGGGGAGGCCCTGAAGCTTTCTTT. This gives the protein CASSMHRDRGGPEAFF.

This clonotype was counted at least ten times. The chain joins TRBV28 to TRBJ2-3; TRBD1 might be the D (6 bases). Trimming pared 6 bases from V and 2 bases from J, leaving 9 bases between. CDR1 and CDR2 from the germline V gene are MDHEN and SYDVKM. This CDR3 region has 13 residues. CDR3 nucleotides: TGTGCCAGCAGGGACAGCGCCACAGATACGCAGTATTTT. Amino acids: CASRDSATDTQYF.

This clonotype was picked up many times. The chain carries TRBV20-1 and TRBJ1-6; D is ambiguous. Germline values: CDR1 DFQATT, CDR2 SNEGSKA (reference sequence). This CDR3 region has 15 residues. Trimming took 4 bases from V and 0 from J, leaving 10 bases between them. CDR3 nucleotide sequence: TGCAGTGCTATGACGACAAGCTCCTATAATTCACCCCTCCACTTT. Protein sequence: CSAMTTSSYNSPLHF.

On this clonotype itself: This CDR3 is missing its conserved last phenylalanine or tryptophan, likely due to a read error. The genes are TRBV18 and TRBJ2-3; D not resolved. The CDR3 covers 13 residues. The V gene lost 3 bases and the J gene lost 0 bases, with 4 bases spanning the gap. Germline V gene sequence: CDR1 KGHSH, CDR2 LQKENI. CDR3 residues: CASSPGSTDTQYL. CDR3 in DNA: TGTGCCAGCTCACCTGGGAGCACAGATACGCAGTATCTT.

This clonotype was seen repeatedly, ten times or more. The CDR3 nucleotides are TGCGCCAGCAGCCAATTTAGCGGGAGCTCTTACGGGGAGCTGTTTTTT. It is translated as CASSQFSGSSYGELFF. The V and J genes are TRBV4-1 and TRBJ2-2, with 9 bases fitting TRBD2. This CDR3 region has 16 residues. CDR1 and CDR2 (germline): MGHRA, YSYEKL. J was trimmed by 7 bases and V by 2 bases; bases with no gene match: 8.

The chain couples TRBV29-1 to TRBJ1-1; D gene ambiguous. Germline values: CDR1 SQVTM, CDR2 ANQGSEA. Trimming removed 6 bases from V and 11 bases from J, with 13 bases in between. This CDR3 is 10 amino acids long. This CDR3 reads CSVRRATAFF. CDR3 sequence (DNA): TGCAGCGTGCGGAGGGCAACGGCTTTCTTT.

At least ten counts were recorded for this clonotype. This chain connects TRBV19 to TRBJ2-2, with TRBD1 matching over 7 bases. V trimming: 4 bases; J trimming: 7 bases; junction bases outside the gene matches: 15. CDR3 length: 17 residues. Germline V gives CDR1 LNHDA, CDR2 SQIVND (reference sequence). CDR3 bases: TGTGCCAGTAGTACCCTAAGAAGACAGGGTAAAGGCGGGGAGCTGTTTTTT. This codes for CASSTLRRQGKGGELFF.

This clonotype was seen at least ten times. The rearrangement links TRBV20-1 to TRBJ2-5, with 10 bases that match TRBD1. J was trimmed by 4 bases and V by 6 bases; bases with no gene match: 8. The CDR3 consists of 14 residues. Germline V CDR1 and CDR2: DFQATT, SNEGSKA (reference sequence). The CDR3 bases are TGCAGTGCCACCGGGACAGGGGCTCGAGAGACCCAGTACTTC. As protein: CSATGTGARETQYF.